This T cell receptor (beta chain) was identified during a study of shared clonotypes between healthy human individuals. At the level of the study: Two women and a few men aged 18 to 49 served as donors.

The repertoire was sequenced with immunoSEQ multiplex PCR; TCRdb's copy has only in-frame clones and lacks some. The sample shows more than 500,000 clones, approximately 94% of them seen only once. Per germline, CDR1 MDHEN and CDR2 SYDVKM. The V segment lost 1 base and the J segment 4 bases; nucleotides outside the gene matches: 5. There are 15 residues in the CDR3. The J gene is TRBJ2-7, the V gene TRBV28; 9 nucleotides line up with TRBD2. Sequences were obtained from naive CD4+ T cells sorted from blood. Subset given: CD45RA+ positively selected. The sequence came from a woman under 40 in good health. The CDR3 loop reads CASSLLSSGTYEQYF. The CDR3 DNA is TGTGCCAGCAGTTTATTGTCTAGCGGGACGTACGAGCAGTACTTC.